This entry lists 17 T cell receptor beta chains sequenced from one sample in a study of Ad26.COV2.S vaccination and SARS-CoV-2 variants. Here immunoSEQ multiplex PCR was the method, and the copy in TCRdb shows in-frame clones only, minus some. The table has 350,000 to 450,000 clones, about four fifths seen once. Stated treatment: roughly 20 received Ad26.COV2.S at low or high dose, single or two shots; 5 received placebo; per-sample allocation not given. Samples analyzed were those drawn on day 63 after the first vaccine or placebo injection. Sequences were derived from peripheral blood, sampled in a trial of Ad26.COV2.S vaccine versus placebo. These receptors all come from a person aged 18-65 years who received the Ad26.COV2.S COVID-19 vaccine or a placebo.

Note on this clone: The sample holds other DNA sequences that translate to the same CDR3. V is TRBV5-4 and J is TRBJ2-7; the match to TRBD1 covers 8 bases. The germline CDR1 and CDR2 sequences are SGHNT and YYREEE (reference sequence). V lost 4 bases, J lost 10 bases, and 10 bases stayed unmatched. This CDR3 is built from 13 residues. For the CDR3, the DNA is TGTGCCAGCAGCCCCGACAGGGGACGCGAACAGTACTTC. Translated, it gives CASSPDRGREQYF.

V is TRBV7-2 and J is TRBJ2-1, with a possible D match to TRBD2 (5 bases). The CDR3 extends over 15 amino acids. Between the trimmed V and J ends, which lost 6 bases and 5 bases, there was a span of 17 bases. Germline loops: CDR1 SGHTA, CDR2 FQGNSA. The CDR3 nucleotides are TGTGCCAGCAGTCCCAGAGGAGCGGAACACAATGAGCAGTTCTTC. Protein product: CASSPRGAEHNEQFF.

The V and J genes are TRBV27 and TRBJ1-4; weak D call: TRBD1 (5 bases). The CDR3 contains 14 residues. CDR1 and CDR2 (germline): MNHEY, SMNVEV (reference sequence). V lost 1 base to trimming and J lost 7 bases, with 10 bases between them. In nucleotides, the CDR3 is TGTGCCAGCAGTTTATGGGGGGAAAGTGAAAAACTGTTTTTT. Translating gives CASSLWGESEKLFF.

The V and J genes are TRBV5-1 and TRBJ1-6, with unresolved D. Germline values: CDR1 SGHRS, CDR2 YFSETQ. The ends were cut back, 3 bases at V and 9 bases at J, with 16 bases in the middle. The CDR3 sequence is 15 residues long. CDR3 region: CASSSRGEGTSPLHF. The CDR3 DNA follows: TGCGCCAGCAGCTCCCGTGGGGAGGGTACTTCACCCCTCCACTTT. The entire variable domain, with the rest obtained from reference TRBV5-1 and TRBJ1-6, is as follows: KAGVTQTPRYLIKTRGQQVTLSCSPISGHRSVSWYQQTPGQGLQFLFEYFSETQRNKGNFPGRFSGRQFSNSRSEMNVSTLELGDSALYLCASSSRGEGTSPLHFGNGTRLTVT.

Here the CDR3 reads CASSETTAPYNEQFF. The CDR3 DNA reads as TGTGCCAGCAGTGAAACGACGGCCCCTTACAATGAGCAGTTCTTC. The chain is built from TRBV6-1 and TRBJ2-1; D gene ambiguous. Germline lookup yields CDR1 MNHNS and CDR2 SASEGT. The CDR3 is made up of 15 amino acids. Trimming removed 2 bases at V and 4 bases at J, with 12 bases between.

V and J are TRBV5-4 and TRBJ1-2, with D possibly TRBD1 on 5 matching bases. Trimming shortened V by 3 bases and J by 3 bases, and 12 bases separated the two germline ends. Germline-derived CDR1 and CDR2 are SGHNT and YYREEE (reference sequence). The CDR3 is 14 residues long. The CDR3: CASSSPRVDYGYTF. DNA of the CDR3: TGTGCCAGCAGCTCACCCAGGGTCGACTATGGCTACACCTTC.

V is TRBV6-6 and J is TRBJ1-4; perhaps TRBD1 as D (6 bases). The V gene lost 10 bases and the J gene lost 3 bases, with 9 bases spanning the gap. The CDR3 loop spans 12 amino acids. CDR1 is MNHNY and CDR2 is SVGAGI in the germline V gene (reference sequence). For the CDR3, the DNA is TGTGCCACGCAGGGGCCTAATGAAAAACTGTTTTTT. Its protein product is CATQGPNEKLFF.

The rearrangement links TRBV28 to TRBJ2-6; no firm D call. The CDR3 consists of 18 residues. The germline V gene encodes CDR1 MDHEN and CDR2 SYDVKM. Deletions cut 6 bases from V and 2 bases from J, with 20 bases between. The CDR3 loop reads CASSQPFPGGPGANVLTF. The CDR3 nucleotides are TGTGCCAGCAGCCAACCATTCCCGGGCGGACCTGGGGCCAACGTCCTGACTTTC.

The chain links TRBV4-1 to TRBJ2-1; 10 nucleotides line up with TRBD2. CDR1 MGHRA and CDR2 YSYEKL come from the germline V gene. The V and J ends lost 6 bases and 7 bases, in that order; junction bases with no gene match: 18. The CDR3 consists of 18 residues. CDR3: CASSLGRASGSSRNEQFF. As DNA, the CDR3 is TGCGCCAGCAGTCTAGGGAGGGCTAGCGGGAGTTCGAGAAATGAGCAGTTCTTC.

This sequence joins TRBV7-9 and TRBJ2-7, with 9 bases lining up with TRBD1. The CDR3 consists of 17 residues. J gave up 3 bases and V 4 bases, and 13 bases lay outside the gene matches. CDR1 SEHNR and CDR2 FQNEAQ come from the germline V gene (reference sequence). The CDR3 region is CASSSVRSTGGGYEQYF. In DNA form, the CDR3 reads TGTGCCAGCAGCTCCGTCCGATCGACAGGGGGAGGCTACGAGCAGTACTTC.

The J gene is TRBJ2-1, the V gene TRBV24-1; 7 positions agree with TRBD1. CDR1 and CDR2 from the germline V gene are KGHDR and SFDVKD. The length of the CDR3 is 12 residues. V dropped 4 bases and J dropped 12; count of bases not matched to a gene: 5. In DNA, the CDR3 is TGTGCCACCAGTGACGCGACAGGGAGGCAGTTCTTC. Translation: CATSDATGRQFF.

J is TRBJ2-1 and V is TRBV29-1; 8 nucleotides match TRBD1. The junction had 6 bases not matched to a gene; V was cut back by 6 bases and J by 8 bases. Germline CDR1 is SQVTM and CDR2 is ANQGSEA. The CDR3 spans 12 residues. CDR3 DNA sequence: TGCAGCGTAGACGACAGGGGCGATGAGCAGTTCTTC. Encoded protein: CSVDDRGDEQFF.

The chain links TRBV5-5 to TRBJ2-1; 9 bases are shared with TRBD2. J lost 10 bases, V lost 4 bases, and 0 bases had no gene match. The CDR3 runs to 11 residues. Germline lookup yields CDR1 SGHKS and CDR2 YYEKEE (reference sequence). The DNA for the CDR3 is TGTGCCAGCAGCCTAGCGGGGGAGCAGTTCTTC. It encodes CASSLAGEQFF.

This rearrangement joins TRBV29-1 to TRBJ2-7, with D perhaps TRBD1 or TRBD2 (5 bases each). The germline gives CDR1 SQVTM, CDR2 ANQGSEA. This CDR3 has 12 residues. Between the trimmed V and J ends, which lost 0 bases and 9 bases, there was a span of 12 bases. This chain's CDR3 is CSVEDSDSGQYF. CDR3 sequence (DNA): TGCAGCGTTGAAGATTCCGACAGCGGGCAGTACTTC.

This rearrangement joins TRBV27 to TRBJ1-2; TRBD1 matches 7 bases. The CDR3 is 13 amino acids. CDR1 MNHEY and CDR2 SMNVEV come from the germline V gene (reference sequence). With 3 bases clipped from V and 9 bases from J, the junction kept 7 bases outside the gene matches. CDR3 residues: CASSLVGQSSYTF. The CDR3 region has the DNA TGTGCCAGCAGTTTGGTGGGACAGTCGAGCTACACCTTC.

The chain joins TRBV12-1 to TRBJ2-1; the table's D call of TRBD2 was not tested on the DNA. TRBV12-1 represents a pseudogene. The CDR3 sequence is 16 residues long. The CDR3 DNA follows: TGTGCCAGCAGCTTTGGAAGCGGGAGGAGCATGAGTGAGCAGTTCTTC. This sequence encodes CASSFGSGRSMSEQFF.

The CDR3, as DNA: TGCGCCAGCAGCCAAGGAAGGCAGGGGGGGACCAAAAACATTCAGTACTTC. Protein product: CASSQGRQGGTKNIQYF. V usage is TRBV4-1 and J usage is TRBJ2-4; D possibly uses TRBD1 or TRBD2 (7 bases each). Per the germline V gene, CDR1 is MGHRA and CDR2 is YSYEKL. V was shortened by 1 base and J by 2 bases, with 15 bases between the two germline ends. CDR3 length: 17 amino acids.